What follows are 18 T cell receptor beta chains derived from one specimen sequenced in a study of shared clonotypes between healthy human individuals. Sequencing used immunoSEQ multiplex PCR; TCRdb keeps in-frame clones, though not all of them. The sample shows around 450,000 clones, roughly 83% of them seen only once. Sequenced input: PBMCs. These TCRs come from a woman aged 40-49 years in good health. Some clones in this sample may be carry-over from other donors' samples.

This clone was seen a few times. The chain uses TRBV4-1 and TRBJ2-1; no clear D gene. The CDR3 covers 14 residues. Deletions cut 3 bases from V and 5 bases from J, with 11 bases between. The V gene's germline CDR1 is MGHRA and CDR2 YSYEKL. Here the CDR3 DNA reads TGCGCCAGCAGCCAGGAAACACTTGACAATGAGCAGTTCTTC. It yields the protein CASSQETLDNEQFF.

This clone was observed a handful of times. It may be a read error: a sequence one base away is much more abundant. In nucleotides, the CDR3 is TGTGCCTGGAGCCCCAGGGGGGAGACCCAGTACTTC. Protein product: CAWSPRGETQYF. The V call is TRBV30, the J call TRBJ2-5; 7 nucleotides match TRBD1. CDR3 length: 12 amino acids. Unmatched junction bases numbered 3, after V lost 3 bases and J lost 5 bases. CDR1 is GTSNPN, CDR2 SVGIG, per germline (reference sequence).

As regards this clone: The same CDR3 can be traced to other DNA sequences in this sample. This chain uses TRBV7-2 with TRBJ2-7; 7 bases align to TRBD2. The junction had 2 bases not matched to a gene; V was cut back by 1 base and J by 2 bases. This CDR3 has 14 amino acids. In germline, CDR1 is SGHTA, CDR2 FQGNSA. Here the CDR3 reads CASSLGLAAYEQYF. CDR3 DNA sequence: TGTGCCAGCAGCTTAGGGCTAGCGGCCTACGAGCAGTACTTC.

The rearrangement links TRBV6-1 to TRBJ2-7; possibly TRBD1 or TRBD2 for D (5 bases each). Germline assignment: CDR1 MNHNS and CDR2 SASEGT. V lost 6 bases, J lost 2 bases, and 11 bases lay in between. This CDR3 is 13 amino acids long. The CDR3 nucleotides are TGTGCCAGCAGCCGGGACGGTACCTACGAGCAGTACTTC. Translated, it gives CASSRDGTYEQYF.

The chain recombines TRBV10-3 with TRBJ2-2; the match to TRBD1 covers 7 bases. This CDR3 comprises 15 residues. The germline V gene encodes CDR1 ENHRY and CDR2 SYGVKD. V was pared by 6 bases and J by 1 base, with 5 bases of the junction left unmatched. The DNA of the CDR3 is TGTGCCATCAGGGGGACAGCGCAGAACACCGGGGAGCTGTTTTTT. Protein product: CAIRGTAQNTGELFF.

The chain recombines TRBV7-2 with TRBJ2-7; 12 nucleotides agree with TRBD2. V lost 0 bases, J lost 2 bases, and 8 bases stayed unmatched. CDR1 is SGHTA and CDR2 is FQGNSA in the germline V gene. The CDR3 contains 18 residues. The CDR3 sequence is CASSLAPSGRGFAYEQYF. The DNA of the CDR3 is TGTGCCAGCAGCTTAGCTCCTAGCGGGAGGGGGTTTGCCTACGAGCAGTACTTC. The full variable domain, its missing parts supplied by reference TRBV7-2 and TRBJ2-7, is GAGVSQSPSNKVTEKGKDVELRCDPISGHTALYWYRQSLGQGLEFLIYFQGNSAPDKSGLPSDRFSAERTGGSVSTLTIQRTQQEDSAVYLCASSLAPSGRGFAYEQYFGPGTRLTVT.

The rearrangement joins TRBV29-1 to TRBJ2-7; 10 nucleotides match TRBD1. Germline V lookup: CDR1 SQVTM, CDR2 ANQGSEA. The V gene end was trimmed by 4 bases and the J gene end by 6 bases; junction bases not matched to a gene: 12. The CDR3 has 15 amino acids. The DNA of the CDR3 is TGCAGCGTTGGGGGGACGTCGACAGGGGGCCGCGAGCAGTACTTC. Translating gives CSVGGTSTGGREQYF.

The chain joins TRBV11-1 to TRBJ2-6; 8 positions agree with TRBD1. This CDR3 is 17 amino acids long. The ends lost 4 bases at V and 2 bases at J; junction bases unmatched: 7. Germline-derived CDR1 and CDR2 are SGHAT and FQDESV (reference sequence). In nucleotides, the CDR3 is TGTGCCAGCAGCTCCGGACAGGGCCCCCCTGGGGCCAACGTCCTGACTTTC. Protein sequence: CASSSGQGPPGANVLTF.

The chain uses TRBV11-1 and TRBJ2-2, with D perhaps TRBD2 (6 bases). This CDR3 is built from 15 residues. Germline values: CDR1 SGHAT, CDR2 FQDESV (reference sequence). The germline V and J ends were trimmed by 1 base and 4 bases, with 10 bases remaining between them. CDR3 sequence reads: CASSLGLVATGELFF. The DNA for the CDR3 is TGTGCCAGCAGCTTAGGACTAGTGGCCACCGGGGAGCTGTTTTTT. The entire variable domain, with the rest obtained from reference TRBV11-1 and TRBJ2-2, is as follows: EAEVAQSPRYKITEKSQAVAFWCDPISGHATLYWYRQILGQGPELLVQFQDESVVDDSQLPKDRFSAERLKGVDSTLKIQPAELGDSAMYLCASSLGLVATGELFFGEGSRLTVL.

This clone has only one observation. The CDR3 DNA is TGTGCCAGCAGTTCCGCAACGGAGTTTTATAGCAATCAGCCCCAGCATTTT. This encodes CASSSATEFYSNQPQHF. The rearrangement links TRBV27 to TRBJ1-5; D gene uncertain. Germline CDR1 reads MNHEY; CDR2 reads SMNVEV (reference sequence). The CDR3 runs to 17 residues. Trimming removed 4 bases at V and 0 bases at J, with 16 bases between.

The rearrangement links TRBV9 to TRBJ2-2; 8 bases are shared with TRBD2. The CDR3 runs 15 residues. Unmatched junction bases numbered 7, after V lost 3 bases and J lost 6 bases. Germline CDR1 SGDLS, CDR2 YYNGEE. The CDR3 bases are TGTGCCAGCAGCGGCCGGACTAGCCGCCCCGGGGAGCTGTTTTTT. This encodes CASSGRTSRPGELFF.

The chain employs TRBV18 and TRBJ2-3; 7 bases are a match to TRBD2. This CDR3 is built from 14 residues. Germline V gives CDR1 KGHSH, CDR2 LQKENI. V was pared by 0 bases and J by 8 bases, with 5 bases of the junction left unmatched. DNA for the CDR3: TGTGCCAGCTCACCACCAGCGGGGTCGGGTACGCAGTATTTT. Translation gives CASSPPAGSGTQYF.

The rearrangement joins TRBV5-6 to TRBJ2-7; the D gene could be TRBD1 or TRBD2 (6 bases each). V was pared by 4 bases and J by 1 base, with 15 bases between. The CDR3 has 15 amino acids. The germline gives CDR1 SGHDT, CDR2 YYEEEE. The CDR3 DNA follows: TGTGCCAGCAGCCCCCTCCGGGGGCAGTCCTACGAGCAGTACTTC. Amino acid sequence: CASSPLRGQSYEQYF.

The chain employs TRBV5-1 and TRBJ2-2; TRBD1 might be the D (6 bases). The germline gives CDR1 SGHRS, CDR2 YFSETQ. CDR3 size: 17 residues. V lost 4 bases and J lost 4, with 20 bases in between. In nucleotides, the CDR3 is TGCGCCAGCAGCCCAGACGGACAGCACAAGGTCACCGGGGAGCTGTTTTTT. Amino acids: CASSPDGQHKVTGELFF.

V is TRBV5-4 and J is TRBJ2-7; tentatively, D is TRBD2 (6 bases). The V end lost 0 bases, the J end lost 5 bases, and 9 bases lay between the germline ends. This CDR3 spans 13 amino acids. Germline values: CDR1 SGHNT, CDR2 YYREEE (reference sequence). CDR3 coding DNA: TGTGCCAGCAGCTTGGCGGGAGCCGACGAGCAGTACTTC. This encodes CASSLAGADEQYF.

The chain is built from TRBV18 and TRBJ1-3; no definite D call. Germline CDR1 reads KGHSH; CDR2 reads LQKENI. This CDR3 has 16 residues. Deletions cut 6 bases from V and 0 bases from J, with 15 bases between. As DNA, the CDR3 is TGTGCCAGCTCCCCGCCTCGGTTGGGCTCTGGAAACACCATATATTTT. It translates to CASSPPRLGSGNTIYF. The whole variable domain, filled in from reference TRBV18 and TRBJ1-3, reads NAGVMQNPRHLVRRRGQEARLRCSPMKGHSHVYWYRQLPEEGLKFMVYLQKENIIDESGMPKERFSAEFPKEGPSILRIQQVVRGDSAAYFCASSPPRLGSGNTIYFGEGSWLTVV.

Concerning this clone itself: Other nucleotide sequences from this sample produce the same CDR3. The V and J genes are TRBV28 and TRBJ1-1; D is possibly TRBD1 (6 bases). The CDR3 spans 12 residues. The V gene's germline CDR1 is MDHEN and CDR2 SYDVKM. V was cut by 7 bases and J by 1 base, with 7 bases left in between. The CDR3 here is CASKTGNTEAFF. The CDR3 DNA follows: TGTGCCAGCAAGACAGGGAACACTGAAGCTTTCTTT.

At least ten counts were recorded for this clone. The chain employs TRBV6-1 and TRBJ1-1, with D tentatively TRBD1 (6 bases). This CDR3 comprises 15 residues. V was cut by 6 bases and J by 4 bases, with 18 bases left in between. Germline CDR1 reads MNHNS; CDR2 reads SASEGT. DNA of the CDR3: TGTGCCAGCAGCCCCATTGCAGGGGAGGGCACTGAAGCTTTCTTT. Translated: CASSPIAGEGTEAFF.